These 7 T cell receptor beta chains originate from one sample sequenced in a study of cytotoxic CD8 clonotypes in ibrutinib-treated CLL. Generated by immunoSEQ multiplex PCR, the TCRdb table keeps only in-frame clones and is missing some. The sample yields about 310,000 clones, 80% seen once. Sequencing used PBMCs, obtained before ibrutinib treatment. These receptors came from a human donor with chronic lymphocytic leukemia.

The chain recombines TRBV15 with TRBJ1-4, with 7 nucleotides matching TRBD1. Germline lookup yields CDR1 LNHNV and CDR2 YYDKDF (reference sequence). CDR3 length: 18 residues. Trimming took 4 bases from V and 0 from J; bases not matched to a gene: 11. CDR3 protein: CATSKSRDSYSTNEKLFF. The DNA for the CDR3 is TGTGCCACCAGCAAATCCCGGGACAGCTATTCAACTAATGAAAAACTGTTTTTT.

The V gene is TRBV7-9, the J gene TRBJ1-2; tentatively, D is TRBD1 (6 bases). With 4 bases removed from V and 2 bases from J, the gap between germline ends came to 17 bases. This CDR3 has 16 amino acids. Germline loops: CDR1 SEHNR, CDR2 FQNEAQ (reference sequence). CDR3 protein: CASSSFPRGDNYGYTF. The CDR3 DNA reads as TGTGCCAGCAGCTCTTTCCCTAGGGGGGACAACTATGGCTACACCTTC.

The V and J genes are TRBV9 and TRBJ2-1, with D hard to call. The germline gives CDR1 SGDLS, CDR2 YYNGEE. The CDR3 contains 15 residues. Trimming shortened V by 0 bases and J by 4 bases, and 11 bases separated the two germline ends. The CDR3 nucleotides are TGTGCCAGCAGCGTAGGCGGTGGCAAATACAATGAGCAGTTCTTC. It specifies CASSVGGGKYNEQFF.

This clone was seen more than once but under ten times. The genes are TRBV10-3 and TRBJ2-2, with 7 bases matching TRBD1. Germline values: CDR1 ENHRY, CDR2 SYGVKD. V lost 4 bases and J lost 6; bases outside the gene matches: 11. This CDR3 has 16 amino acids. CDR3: CAISVPGTGDAGELFF. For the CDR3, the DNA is TGTGCCATCAGTGTCCCGGGAACAGGGGACGCCGGGGAGCTGTTTTTT.

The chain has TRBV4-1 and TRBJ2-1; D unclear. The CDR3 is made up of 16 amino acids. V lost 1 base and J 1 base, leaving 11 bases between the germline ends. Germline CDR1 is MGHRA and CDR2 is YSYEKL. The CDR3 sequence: CASSQVLAKSYNEQFF. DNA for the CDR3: TGCGCCAGCAGCCAAGTTCTCGCGAAATCCTACAATGAGCAGTTCTTC.

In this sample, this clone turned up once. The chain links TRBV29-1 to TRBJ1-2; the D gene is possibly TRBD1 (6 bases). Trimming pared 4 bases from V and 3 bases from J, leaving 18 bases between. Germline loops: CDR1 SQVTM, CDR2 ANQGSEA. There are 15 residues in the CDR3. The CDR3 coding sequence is TGCAGCGTTGGCGGGATTTGGGGGCGCGACTATGGCTACACCTTC. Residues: CSVGGIWGRDYGYTF.

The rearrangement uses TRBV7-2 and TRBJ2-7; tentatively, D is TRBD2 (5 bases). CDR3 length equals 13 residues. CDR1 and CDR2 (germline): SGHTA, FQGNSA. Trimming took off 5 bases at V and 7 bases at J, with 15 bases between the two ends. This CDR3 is CASSLSGNGEQYF. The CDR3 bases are TGTGCCAGCAGCCTAAGCGGCAACGGGGAGCAGTACTTC. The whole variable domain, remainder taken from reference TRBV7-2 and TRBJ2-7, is GAGVSQSPSNKVTEKGKDVELRCDPISGHTALYWYRQSLGQGLEFLIYFQGNSAPDKSGLPSDRFSAERTGGSVSTLTIQRTQQEDSAVYLCASSLSGNGEQYFGPGTRLTVT.